The TCR beta chain under discussion was sequenced for a study of T cells expressing NK-cell markers. The CDR3 runs to 13 residues. TCRdb re-called the 5' RACE reads; one entry per CDR3 protein, DNA not given. The sample table sets out tens of thousands of distinct CDR3 sequences. The sequenced material came from blood T cells: a sorted CD56 or NKG2C T cell subset, CD4+ or CD8+ T cells, or bulk PBMC T cells (not recorded which). The genes are TRBV12-3 or TRBV12-4 and TRBJ2-3; lacking DNA, the TRBD1 call made by TCRdb goes unchecked. The TCR was taken from a woman between 18 and 75 years old in good health. This CDR3 reads CASARDYTDTQYF.